The T cell receptor (beta chain) described here comes from a study of blood T cell repertoires in COVID-19. Study background: Spain, Italy and the United States supplied samples that represented acute and convalescent COVID-19. PBMCs, B-cell-depleted T cells, or T cells provided the cDNA or gDNA that made up the material.

V lost 7 bases, J lost 7 bases, and 11 bases lay in between. The CDR3 contains 12 residues. Germline V CDR1 and CDR2: LNHDA, SQIVND (reference sequence). In the authors' workflow: The assay estimated nucleated cells by amplifying reference gene primers. Some clones are missing from TCRdb's copy, which holds only in-frame ones; the method was immunoSEQ multiplex PCR. V and J calls and clone size are given by that table; D and trimming were obtained from the DNA. The sample records almost 20,000 clones, roughly 85% being singletons. The sequence was obtained from a human donor with active COVID-19. The donor label of this sample is uncertain. Specimen: peripheral blood. This chain uses TRBV19 with TRBJ1-5, with D possibly TRBD1 on 5 matching bases. CDR3 residues: CASIQGGQPQHF. In nucleotides, the CDR3 is TGTGCCAGTATTCAGGGTGGCCAGCCCCAGCATTTT.